This is a list of T cell receptor beta chains from one sample in a study of blood T cell repertoires in COVID-19. TCRdb keeps only in-frame clones here, not all; method: immunoSEQ multiplex PCR. The table records 150,000 to 200,000 clones, roughly 87% of them present only once. The sequenced sample was peripheral blood. These receptors were taken from a man between 60 and 70 years old with active or convalescent COVID-19. Each CDR3 is given with its conserved first and last residue. A D gene is named only where the DNA matches it firmly. Expanded clones get a size class; other rows say once, few or many, or leave the size out.

>-|TRBJ1-5|-|TRBV10-3
TGTGCCATCAGTGACCGAGGACTGGGAGACCAGCCCCAGCATTTT
CAISDRGLGDQPQHF
>-|TRBJ1-6|-|TRBV12-3/TRBV12-4
TGTGCCAGCAGTTTCGGGGGGTCACCCCTCCACTTT
CASSFGGSPLHF
>-|TRBJ2-3|TRBD2|TRBV24-1
TGTGCCACCAGTGATCCCGGGACTAGCGGGGGAGCAGATACGCAGTATTTT
CATSDPGTSGGADTQYF
>once|TRBJ1-1|-|TRBV25-1
TGTGCCAGCAGTGAATATTCCTACACTGAAGCTTTCTTT
CASSEYSYTEAFF
>-|TRBJ1-1|-|TRBV5-1
TGCGCCAGCAGCTCCTCCGGGTACAACACTGAAGCTTTCTTT
CASSSSGYNTEAFF
>-|TRBJ1-2|TRBD1|TRBV2
TGTGCCGGAAGCCGGGACAGCCTCTATGGCTACACCTTC
CAGSRDSLYGYTF
>-|TRBJ2-7|TRBD1|TRBV5-4
TGTGCCAGCAGTACGGACAGGGAAGTGCAGTACTTC
CASSTDREVQYF
>-|TRBJ1-1|TRBD1|TRBV15
TGTGCCACCAGCAGAGATCTGGGACAGGGCTACAACACTGAAGCTTTCTTT
CATSRDLGQGYNTEAFF
>-|TRBJ1-1|-|TRBV5-1
TGCGCCAGCAGCTTGCAGGGTAACCCTCGGGCTTTCTTT
CASSLQGNPRAFF
>few|TRBJ2-5|TRBD2|TRBV5-4
TGTGCCAGCAGCTTTTCGGCGGGGGGGTCGGGAGGTTCCGAGACCCAGTACTTC
CASSFSAGGSGGSETQYF
>-|TRBJ1-3|TRBD1|TRBV6-5
TGTGCCAGCAGCCAAGACAGGGGTGGAAACACCATATATTTT
CASSQDRGGNTIYF
>-|TRBJ1-5|-|TRBV3-1/TRBV3-2
TGTGCCAGCAGCCAAGGGGGGGGGCGTCAGCCCCAGCATTTT
CASSQGGGRQPQHF
>-|TRBJ1-1|TRBD1|TRBV10-3
TGTGCCATCATGGACAGGGCTTCTGAAGCTTTCTTT
CAIMDRASEAFF
>-|TRBJ1-4|-|TRBV19
TGTGCCAGTAGCGGACAGAACCCTAATGAAAAACTGTTTTTT
CASSGQNPNEKLFF
>once|TRBJ2-1|-|TRBV5-4
TGTGCCAGCAGCCCTCAGAGCGCGCTCTCCTACAATGAGCAGTTCTTC
CASSPQSALSYNEQFF
>-|TRBJ2-3|TRBD1|TRBV3-1/TRBV3-2
TGTGCCAGCAGCCAATTCACGGGACAGGGAAGCACAGATACGCAGTATTTT
CASSQFTGQGSTDTQYF
>-|TRBJ2-3|TRBD1|TRBV5-1
TGCGCCAGCGGACAGGGGACTAGCACAGATACGCAGTATTTT
CASGQGTSTDTQYF
>-|TRBJ2-7|-|TRBV28
TGTGCCAGCAGTTTATTTGGGGGCAAGACCTACGAGCAGTACTTC
CASSLFGGKTYEQYF
>-|TRBJ2-1|TRBD1|TRBV4-1
TGCGCCAGCAGCCAAGGGCAGGGGGCAAATGAGCAGTTCTTC
CASSQGQGANEQFF
>-|TRBJ1-1|TRBD1|TRBV11-2
TGTGCCAGCAGCCCAACGTTCGAGGGGGCAGATACTGAAGCTTTCTTT
CASSPTFEGADTEAFF
>-|TRBJ2-3|-|TRBV7-8
TGTGCCAGCACCACGGACAGTAGCACAGATACGCAGTATTTT
CASTTDSSTDTQYF
>-|TRBJ2-7|TRBD1|TRBV13
TGTGCCAGCAGCTTCATCCGGGACAGGGTTACCTACGAGCAGTACTTC
CASSFIRDRVTYEQYF
>-|TRBJ2-1|-|TRBV29-1
TGCAGCGTTAAAGGACCCGGGTCCGTTGAGCAGTTCTTC
CSVKGPGSVEQFF
>-|TRBJ1-2|-|TRBV24-1
TGTGCCACCAGTCCCGGTGGGGGCGTCGGCTACACCTTC
CATSPGGGVGYTF
>few|TRBJ1-1|TRBD1|TRBV13
TGTGCCAGCAGCCGGGGACAGCAGAACACTGAAGCTTTCTTT
CASSRGQQNTEAFF
>-|TRBJ1-2|TRBD1|TRBV9
TGTGCCAGCAGCGTATCGACAGGGTTCAGAGATGGCTACACCTTC
CASSVSTGFRDGYTF
>-|TRBJ1-1|TRBD1|TRBV11-2
TGTGCCAGCAGCTCACTACAGGGGAGGAACACTGAAGCTTTCTTT
CASSSLQGRNTEAFF
>-|TRBJ1-2|-|TRBV24-1
TGTGCCACCAGTGTCGCCGGGACAAATGGCTACACCTTC
CATSVAGTNGYTF
>-|TRBJ2-5|TRBD2|TRBV12-3/TRBV12-4
TGTGCCAGCAGTAAGAGCGGGGGGAAGACCCAGTACTTC
CASSKSGGKTQYF
>-|TRBJ1-3|-|TRBV19
TGTGCCAGTAGTATCACGGGAAATAATGGAAACACCATATATTTT
CASSITGNNGNTIYF
>-|TRBJ2-2|-|TRBV15
TGTGCCACCAGCAGAGGAGCAGGTTTCACCGGGGAGCTGTTTTTT
CATSRGAGFTGELFF
>-|TRBJ1-2|TRBD1|TRBV28
TGTGCCAGCAGTGGTACAGGGGACTATGGCTACACCTTC
CASSGTGDYGYTF
>-|TRBJ1-2|-|TRBV18
TGTGCCAGCTCATCGGACAGTGCCTATGGCTACACCTTC
CASSSDSAYGYTF
>-|TRBJ1-2|-|TRBV2
TGTGCCAGCGAAAACAGGAACTATGGCTACACCTTC
CASENRNYGYTF
>once|TRBJ2-5|TRBD2|TRBV6-1
TGTGCCAGCAGTGAGCCGACTAGCGGGGCCGGGACCCAGTACTTC
CASSEPTSGAGTQYF
>-|TRBJ2-6|TRBD2|TRBV9
TGTGCCAGCAGCCCGTCGGCGGGGGGAGCGTCTGGGGCCAACGTCCTGACTTTC
CASSPSAGGASGANVLTF
>once|TRBJ1-2|TRBD1|TRBV5-1
TGCGCCAGCAGCCCTGGGACAGGGGGCGCGGGTGGCTACACCTTC
CASSPGTGGAGGYTF
>-|TRBJ1-5|TRBD1|TRBV3-1/TRBV3-2
TGTGCCAGTAGCCAAGCCGAGGACAGGGACCAGCCCCAGCATTTT
CASSQAEDRDQPQHF
>-|TRBJ1-1|-|TRBV11-3
TGTGCCAGCAGCTTACAGGGGCGGAACACTGAAGCTTTCTTT
CASSLQGRNTEAFF
>-|TRBJ2-2|TRBD1|TRBV7-9
TGTGCCAGCAGCCGACAGGGGGCCGGGGAGCTGTTTTTT
CASSRQGAGELFF
>-|TRBJ2-2|TRBD2|TRBV7-6
TGTGCCAGCAGGCTAGCGGGGGGGAACGGGGAGCTGTTTTTT
CASRLAGGNGELFF
>-|TRBJ2-1|TRBD1|TRBV19
TGTGCCAGTAGTATGGGACAGGCCTACAATGAGCAGTTCTTC
CASSMGQAYNEQFF
>-|TRBJ2-7|TRBD1|TRBV5-1
TGCGCCAGTACAGGGGGCGTCTCCTACGAGCAGTACTTC
CASTGGVSYEQYF
>many|TRBJ2-1|TRBD2|TRBV19
TGTGCCAGTAGTATGACTAGCGGGGGGGCCCTCGCAAATGAGCAGTTCTTC
CASSMTSGGALANEQFF